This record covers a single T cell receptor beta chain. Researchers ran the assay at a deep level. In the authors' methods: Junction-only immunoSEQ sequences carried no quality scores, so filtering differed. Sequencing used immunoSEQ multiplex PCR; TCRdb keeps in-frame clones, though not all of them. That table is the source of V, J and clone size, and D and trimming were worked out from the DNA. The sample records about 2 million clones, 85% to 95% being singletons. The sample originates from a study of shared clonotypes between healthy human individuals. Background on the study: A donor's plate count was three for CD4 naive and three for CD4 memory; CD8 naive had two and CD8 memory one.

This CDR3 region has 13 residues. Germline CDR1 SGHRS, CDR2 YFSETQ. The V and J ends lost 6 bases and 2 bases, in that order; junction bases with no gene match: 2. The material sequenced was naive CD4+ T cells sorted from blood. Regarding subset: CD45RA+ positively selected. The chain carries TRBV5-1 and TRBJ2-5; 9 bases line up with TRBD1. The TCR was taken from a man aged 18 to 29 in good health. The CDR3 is CASKGTGQETQYF. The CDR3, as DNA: TGCGCCAGCAAGGGGACAGGGCAAGAGACCCAGTACTTC.